The TCR beta chain under discussion was sequenced for a study of cytomegalovirus exposure and HLA in healthy donors. The overall study: Of around 400 genotyped donors, 75% to 90% grouped in the Caucasian-associated ancestry cluster.

Both 60 Vbeta primers and 13 Jbeta primers went into the PCR. The protocol was immunoSEQ multiplex PCR, while the TCRdb copy is restricted to in-frame clones and leaves out a portion. Counted here are approximately 76,000 clones, around 79% occurring once; the ten biggest clones make up more than 2%. J lost 2 bases, V lost 1 base, and 4 bases had no gene match. The CDR3 consists of 15 residues. Germline CDR1 SGHVS, CDR2 FNYEAQ. Regarding this clone: Its antigen remains unidentified.

Study-wide results and caveats: Follow-up analysis later connected one missense variant in DCLRE1C with trimming of TCR beta V- and J-genes. Relative to the roughly 700-donor mean, N-insertions were reportedly fewer in an Asian-associated ancestry cluster in a later analysis.

The gene calls are TRBV7-6 and TRBJ1-1; TRBD1 matches at 7 bases. This TCR derives from a young man in good health and CMV-seronegative. The sample taken for sequencing was PBMCs. CDR3 region: CASSLEGAGNTEAFF. The DNA of the CDR3 is TGTGCCAGCAGCTTAGAGGGGGCAGGAAACACTGAAGCTTTCTTT. Filled out from reference TRBV7-6 and TRBJ1-1, the complete variable domain reads GAGVSQSPRYKVTKRGQDVALRCDPISGHVSLYWYRQALGQGPEFLTYFNYEAQQDKSGLPNDRFSAERPEGSISTLTIQRTEQRDSAMYRCASSLEGAGNTEAFFGQGTRLTVV.